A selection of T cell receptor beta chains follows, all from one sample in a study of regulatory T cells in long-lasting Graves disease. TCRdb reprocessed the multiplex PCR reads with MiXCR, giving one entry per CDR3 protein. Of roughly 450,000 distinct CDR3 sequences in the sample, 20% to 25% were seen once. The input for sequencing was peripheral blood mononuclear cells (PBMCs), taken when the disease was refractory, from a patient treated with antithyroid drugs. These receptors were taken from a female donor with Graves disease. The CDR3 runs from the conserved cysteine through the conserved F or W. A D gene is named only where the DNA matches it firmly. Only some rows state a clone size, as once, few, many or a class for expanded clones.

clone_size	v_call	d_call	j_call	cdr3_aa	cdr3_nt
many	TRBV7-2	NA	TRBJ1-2	CASSLVGAGSNYGYTF	TGTGCCAGCAGCTTAGTAGGGGCAGGCTCTAACTATGGCTACACCTTC
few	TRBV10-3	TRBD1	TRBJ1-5	CAISRQGANQPQHF	TGTGCCATCAGCCGACAGGGGGCAAACCAGCCCCAGCATTTT
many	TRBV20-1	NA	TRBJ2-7	CSARDAGPHEQYF	TGCAGTGCTAGAGATGCAGGGCCCCACGAGCAGTACTTC
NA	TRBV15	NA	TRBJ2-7	CATSRDLRTSNYEQYF	TGTGCCACCAGCAGAGATCTTCGGACAAGTAATTACGAGCAGTACTTC
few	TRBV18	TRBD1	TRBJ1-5	CASSEQGASNQPQHF	TGTGCCAGCTCAGAACAGGGGGCTAGCAATCAGCCCCAGCATTTT
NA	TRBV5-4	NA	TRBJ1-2	CASSLRRERSGYTF	TGTGCCAGCAGCTTACGGAGGGAAAGAAGTGGCTACACCTTC
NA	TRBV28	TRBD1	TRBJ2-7	CASRGAGTGDREQYF	TGTGCCAGCAGAGGAGCCGGGACAGGGGATCGTGAGCAGTACTTC
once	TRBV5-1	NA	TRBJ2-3	CASWHTDTQYF	TGCGCCAGCTGGCACACAGATACGCAGTATTTT
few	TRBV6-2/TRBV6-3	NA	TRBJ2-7	CASSSGPRTYEQYF	TGTGCCAGCAGTTCGGGACCCCGTACCTACGAGCAGTACTTC
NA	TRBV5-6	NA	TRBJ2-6	CASSLANGFSGANVLTF	TGTGCCAGCAGCTTGGCAAATGGGTTCTCTGGGGCCAACGTCCTGACTTTC
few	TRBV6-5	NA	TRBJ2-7	CASSYKMGEQYF	TGTGCCAGCAGTTATAAGATGGGCGAGCAGTACTTC
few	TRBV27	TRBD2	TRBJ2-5	CASSTETSGILETQYF	TGTGCCAGCAGTACGGAGACTAGCGGGATATTAGAGACCCAGTACTTC
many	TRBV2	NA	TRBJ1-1	CASSENSGTGEAFF	TGTGCCAGCAGTGAAAACTCCGGGACTGGTGAAGCTTTCTTT
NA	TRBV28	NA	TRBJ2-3	CASSSGSVADTQYF	TGTGCCAGCAGTTCCGGGAGTGTTGCAGATACGCAGTATTTT
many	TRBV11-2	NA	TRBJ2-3	CASSLATRYTDTQYF	TGTGCCAGCAGCTTAGCGACTAGATATACAGATACGCAGTATTTT
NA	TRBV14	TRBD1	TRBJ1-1	CASSPNAGGVRGNTEAFF	TGTGCCAGCAGCCCAAACGCAGGGGGTGTGAGAGGGAACACTGAAGCTTTCTTT
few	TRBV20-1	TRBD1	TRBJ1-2	CSARGQYLYGYTF	TGCAGTGCTAGGGGACAGTACCTCTATGGCTACACCTTC
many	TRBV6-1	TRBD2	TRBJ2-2	CASRRRTSGNTGELFF	TGTGCCAGCAGAAGACGGACTAGCGGTAACACCGGGGAGCTGTTTTTT
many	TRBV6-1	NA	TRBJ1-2	CASTAPSPGYTF	TGTGCCAGCACCGCACCTAGTCCTGGCTACACCTTC
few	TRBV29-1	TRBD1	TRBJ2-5	CSARTGNQETQYF	TGCAGCGCTCGGACAGGGAACCAAGAGACCCAGTACTTC
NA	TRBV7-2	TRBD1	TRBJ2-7	CASSQGQGEAYEQYF	TGTGCCAGCAGCCAGGGACAGGGAGAGGCCTACGAGCAGTACTTC
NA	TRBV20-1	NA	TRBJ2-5	CSARVGQNQETQYF	TGCAGTGCTAGAGTGGGGCAGAACCAAGAGACCCAGTACTTC
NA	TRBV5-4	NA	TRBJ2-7	CASSFSAGISYEQYF	TGTGCCAGCAGCTTCTCGGCGGGCATCTCCTACGAGCAGTACTTC
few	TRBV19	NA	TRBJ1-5	CASSPGLRDQPQHF	TGTGCCAGTAGTCCAGGGCTACGCGATCAGCCCCAGCATTTT
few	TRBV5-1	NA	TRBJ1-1	CASRQDQGLGTEAFF	TGCGCCAGCAGACAAGACCAGGGGTTGGGCACTGAAGCTTTCTTT
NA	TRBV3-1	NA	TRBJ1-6	CASSQGQLNSPLHF	TGTGCCAGCAGCCAAGGACAGTTAAATTCACCCCTCCACTTT
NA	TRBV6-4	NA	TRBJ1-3	CASSDSVRAGGNTIYF	TGTGCCAGCAGTGACTCGGTTCGGGCCGGCGGAAACACCATATATTTT
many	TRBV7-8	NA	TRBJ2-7	CASSLDGSRHEQYF	TGTGCCAGCAGCTTAGACGGGAGTAGGCACGAGCAGTACTTC